This TCR beta chain was recovered during a study of blood T cell repertoires in COVID-19. Across the whole study: The study drew acute and convalescent COVID-19 samples from the United States, Italy and Spain. T cells, B-cell-depleted T cells, or PBMCs supplied cDNA or gDNA.

Methods used by the authors: Amplification of reference gene primers was used by the study to estimate nucleated cell counts. The assay was immunoSEQ multiplex PCR, and TCRdb's table has in-frame clones only and misses some. The V and J calls and clone size are taken from that table; D and trimming were inferred from the DNA. The sample gives some 120,000 clones, 88% of which show up once; about 1.5% is in the top ten. The CDR3 extends over 15 amino acids. The germline V gene has CDR1 SGHTA and CDR2 FQGNSA. Trimming took 3 bases from V and 0 from J, leaving 9 bases between them. The rearrangement links TRBV7-2 to TRBJ1-3; D remains ambiguous. The TCR originated in a human donor in a cohort sampled during active COVID-19. Specimen: peripheral blood. DNA for the CDR3: TGTGCCAGCAGCTTGACCTGGGCCTCTGGAAACACCATATATTTT. It codes for CASSLTWASGNTIYF.